What follows describes a single TCR beta chain. Its antigen is currently unknown. The authors prepared UMI-labeled TRB cDNA libraries by 5' RACE. From its re-call of the 5' RACE reads, TCRdb lists each CDR3 protein once, without DNA. The sample data list 56,000 or so distinct CDR3 sequences. The sample comes from a study of CXCR3-negative and CXCR3-positive naive CD8 T cells. Study-wide results and limits: PBMCs showed partially decreased CXCR3 expression after cryopreservation, and most assays used fresh PBMCs.

In germline, CDR1 is SQVTM, CDR2 ANQGSEA. The CDR3 covers 12 residues. Sample: memory CD8+ T cells from blood. This sequence originates from a human donor in good health. Some clones in this sample may be carry-over from other donors' samples. This chain uses TRBV29-1 with TRBJ1-2; the D call of TRBD1 rests on TCRdb alone, since no DNA is present to check it. The CDR3 protein is CSVGTGGYGYTF.